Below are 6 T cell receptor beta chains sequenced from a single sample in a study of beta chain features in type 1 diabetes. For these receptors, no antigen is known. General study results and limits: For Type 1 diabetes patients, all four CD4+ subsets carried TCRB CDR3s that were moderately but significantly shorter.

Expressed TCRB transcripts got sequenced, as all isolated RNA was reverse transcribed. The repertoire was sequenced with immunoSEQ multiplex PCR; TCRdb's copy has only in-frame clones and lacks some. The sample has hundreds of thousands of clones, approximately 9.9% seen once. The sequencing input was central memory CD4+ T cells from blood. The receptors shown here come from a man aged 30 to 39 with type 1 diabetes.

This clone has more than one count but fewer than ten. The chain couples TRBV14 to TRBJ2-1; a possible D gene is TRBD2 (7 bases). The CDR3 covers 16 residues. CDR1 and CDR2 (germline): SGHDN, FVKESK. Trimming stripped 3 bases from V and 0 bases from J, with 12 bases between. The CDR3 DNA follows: TGTGCCAGCAGCCATCCTGCGGGGGCCTCCTACAATGAGCAGTTCTTC. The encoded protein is CASSHPAGASYNEQFF.

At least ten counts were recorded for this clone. The CDR3 is CASHSGAGAEQPQHF. The CDR3 DNA follows: TGTGCCAGTCATAGCGGGGCAGGGGCGGAACAGCCCCAGCATTTT. The chain joins TRBV19 to TRBJ1-5; D perhaps matches TRBD1 (6 bases). Germline lookup yields CDR1 LNHDA and CDR2 SQIVND (reference sequence). The CDR3 has 15 amino acids. V was clipped by 8 bases and J by 7 bases, with 21 bases between them.

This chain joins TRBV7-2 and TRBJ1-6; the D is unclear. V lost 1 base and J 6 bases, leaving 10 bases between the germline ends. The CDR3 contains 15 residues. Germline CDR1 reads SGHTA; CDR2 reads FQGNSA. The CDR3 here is CASSLVAALNSPLHF. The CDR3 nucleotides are TGTGCCAGCAGCTTAGTGGCAGCCCTTAATTCACCCCTCCACTTT.

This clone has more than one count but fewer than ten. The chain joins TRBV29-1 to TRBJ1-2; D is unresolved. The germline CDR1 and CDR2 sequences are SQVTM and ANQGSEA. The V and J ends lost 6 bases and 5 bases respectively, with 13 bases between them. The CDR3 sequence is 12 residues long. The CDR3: CSVSRAGYGYTF. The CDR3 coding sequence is TGCAGCGTCTCCCGGGCCGGATATGGCTACACCTTC. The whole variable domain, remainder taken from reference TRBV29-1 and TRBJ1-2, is SAVISQKPSRDICQRGTSLTIQCQVDSQVTMMFWYRQQPGQSLTLIATANQGSEATYESGFVIDKFPISRPNLTFSTLTVSNMSPEDSSIYLCSVSRAGYGYTFGSGTRLTVV.

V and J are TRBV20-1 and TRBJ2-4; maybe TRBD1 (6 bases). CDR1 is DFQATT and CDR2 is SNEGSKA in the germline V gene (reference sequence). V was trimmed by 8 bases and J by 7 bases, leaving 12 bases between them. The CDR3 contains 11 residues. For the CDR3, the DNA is TGCAGTACCCGAAGGGGGAACATTCAGTACTTC. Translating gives CSTRRGNIQYF.

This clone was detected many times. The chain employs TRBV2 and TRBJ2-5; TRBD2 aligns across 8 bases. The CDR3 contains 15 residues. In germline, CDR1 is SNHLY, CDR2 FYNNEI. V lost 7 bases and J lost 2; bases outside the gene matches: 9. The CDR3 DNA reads TGTGCCAGCACGCGGTGGAGCGGGGGTCAAGAGACCCAGTACTTC. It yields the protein CASTRWSGGQETQYF. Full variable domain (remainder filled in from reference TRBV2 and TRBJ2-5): EPEVTQTPSHQVTQMGQEVILRCVPISNHLYFYWYRQILGQKVEFLVSFYNNEISEKSEIFDDQFSVERPDGSNFTLKIRSTKLEDSAMYFCASTRWSGGQETQYFGPGTRLLVL.